This paragraph reports one T cell receptor (beta chain). The source of the sample is a study of shared clonotypes between healthy human individuals. About the research overall: Donor composition was two women and a few men, aged 18 to 49.

This CDR3 is 17 amino acids long. CDR1 is SGHVS, CDR2 FNYEAQ, per germline. The J segment lost 6 bases and the V segment lost 4 bases, leaving 14 bases of the junction unmatched. Only in-frame clones appear in the TCRdb table, and some are missing; sequencing was by immunoSEQ multiplex PCR. Of around 100,000 clones in the sample, approximately 65% were seen once. This receptor was taken from a woman in her 30s in good health. The sequencing input was memory CD8+ T cells sorted from blood. Regarding subset: CD45RO+ cells pooled with CCR7-negative TemRA cells. The V call is TRBV7-6, the J call TRBJ2-1; 8 positions agree with TRBD2. The CDR3 DNA reads TGTGCCAGCAGCTGGGAGCGTTGGAGCGGGAGCCCCAATGAGCAGTTCTTC. It encodes CASSWERWSGSPNEQFF.